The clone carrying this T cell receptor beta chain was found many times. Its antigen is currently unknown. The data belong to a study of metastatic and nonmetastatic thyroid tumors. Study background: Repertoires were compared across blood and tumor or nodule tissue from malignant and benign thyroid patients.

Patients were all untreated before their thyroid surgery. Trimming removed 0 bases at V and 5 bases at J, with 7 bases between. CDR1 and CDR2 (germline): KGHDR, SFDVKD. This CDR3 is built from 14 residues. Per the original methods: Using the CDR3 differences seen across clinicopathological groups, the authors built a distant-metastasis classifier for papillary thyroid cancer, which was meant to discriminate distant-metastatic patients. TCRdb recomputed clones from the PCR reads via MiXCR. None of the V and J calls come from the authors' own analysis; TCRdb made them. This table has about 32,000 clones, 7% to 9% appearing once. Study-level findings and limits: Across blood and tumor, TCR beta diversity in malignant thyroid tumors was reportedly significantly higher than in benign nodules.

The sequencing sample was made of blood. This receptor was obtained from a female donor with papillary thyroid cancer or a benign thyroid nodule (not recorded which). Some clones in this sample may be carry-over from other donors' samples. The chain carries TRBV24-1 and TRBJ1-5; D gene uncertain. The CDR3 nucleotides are TGTGCCACCAGTGATTTGCAGGCTGATCAGCCCCAGCATTTT. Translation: CATSDLQADQPQHF.